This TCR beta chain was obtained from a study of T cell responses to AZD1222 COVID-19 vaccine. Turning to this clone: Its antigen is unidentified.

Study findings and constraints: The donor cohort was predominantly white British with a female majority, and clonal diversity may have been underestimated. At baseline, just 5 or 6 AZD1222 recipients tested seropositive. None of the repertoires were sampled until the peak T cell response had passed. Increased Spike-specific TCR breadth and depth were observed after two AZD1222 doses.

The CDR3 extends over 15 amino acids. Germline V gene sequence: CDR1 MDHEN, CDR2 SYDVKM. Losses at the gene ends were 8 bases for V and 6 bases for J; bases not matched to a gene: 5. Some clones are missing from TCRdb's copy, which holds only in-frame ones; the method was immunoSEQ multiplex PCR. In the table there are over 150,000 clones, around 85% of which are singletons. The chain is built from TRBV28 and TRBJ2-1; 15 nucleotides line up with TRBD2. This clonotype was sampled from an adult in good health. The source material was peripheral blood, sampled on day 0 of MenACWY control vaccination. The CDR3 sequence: CASRTSGGAANEQFF. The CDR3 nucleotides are TGTGCCAGCCGGACTAGCGGGGGGGCCGCCAATGAGCAGTTCTTC.